These 19 T cell receptor beta chains were all obtained from the same sample, sequenced in a study of blood T cell repertoires in COVID-19. The repertoire was sequenced with immunoSEQ multiplex PCR; TCRdb's copy has only in-frame clones and lacks some. The sample lists 25,000 to 35,000 clones, around 72% occurring once. The specimen sequenced was peripheral blood. Receptor source: a boy aged 2 to 10 with active or convalescent COVID-19.

The V call is TRBV6-1, the J call TRBJ2-6; TRBD1 agrees at 9 bases. V dropped 3 bases and J dropped 0; count of bases not matched to a gene: 3. The V gene's germline CDR1 is MNHNS and CDR2 SASEGT. This CDR3 contains 17 residues. The CDR3 nucleotides read TGTGCCAGCAGTGAGAGGACAGGGGTCTCTGGGGCCAACGTCCTGACTTTC. It codes for CASSERTGVSGANVLTF.

The J gene is TRBJ2-5, the V gene TRBV4-1, with D perhaps TRBD1 (8 bases). In germline, CDR1 is MGHRA, CDR2 YSYEKL. This CDR3 spans 17 amino acids. Trimming cost V 0 bases and J 6 bases, with 20 bases left between them. CDR3 nucleotide sequence: TGCGCCAGCAGCCAAGATCCAGGGGGCGGGAGCTGGAAGACCCAGTACTTC. It yields the protein CASSQDPGGGSWKTQYF.

The chain links TRBV27 to TRBJ1-5, with 7 positions matching TRBD1. Germline V gene sequence: CDR1 MNHEY, CDR2 SMNVEV (reference sequence). Trimming at V came to 4 bases and at J to 7 bases, leaving 7 bases not matched to a gene. This CDR3 region has 14 residues. The CDR3 loop reads CASSYRGQGQPQHF. CDR3 sequence (DNA): TGTGCCAGCAGTTATAGGGGGCAAGGGCAGCCCCAGCATTTT.

The chain recombines TRBV3-1 (or the pseudogene TRBV3-2) with TRBJ2-1, with 7 nucleotides matching TRBD2. Germline lookup yields CDR1 LGHDT and CDR2 YNNKEL (reference sequence). This CDR3 has 12 residues. Unmatched junction bases numbered 2, after V lost 4 bases and J lost 8 bases. Written as DNA, the CDR3 is TGTGCCAGCAGCCGAGCGGGGTATGAGCAGTTCTTC. Translated, it gives CASSRAGYEQFF.

This clone was picked up many times. This chain uses TRBV6-1 with TRBJ2-4; 8 bases fit TRBD2. This CDR3 is 17 amino acids long. Trimming removed 3 bases from V and 2 bases from J; junction bases left unmatched: 9. Germline V gene sequence: CDR1 MNHNS, CDR2 SASEGT. The chain's CDR3 is CASSDGGAGVPKNIQYF. The CDR3 DNA reads as TGTGCCAGCAGTGACGGGGGGGCAGGGGTTCCCAAAAACATTCAGTACTTC.

The chain recombines TRBV19 with TRBJ1-6; 7 bases agree with TRBD1. The CDR3 is 15 residues long. V was pared by 6 bases and J by 2 bases, with 4 bases of the junction left unmatched. Germline V CDR1 and CDR2: LNHDA, SQIVND (reference sequence). Here the CDR3 reads CASRRQGPYNSPLHF. Here the CDR3 DNA reads TGTGCCAGTAGAAGACAGGGCCCCTATAATTCACCCCTCCACTTT.

The CDR3 DNA sequence: TGCGCCAGCAGCTTGTTTTCCCAAGGGGCCGGGGAGCTGTTTTTT. It encodes CASSLFSQGAGELFF. This chain links TRBV5-1 with TRBJ2-2, with D possibly being TRBD1 (5 bases). There are 15 residues in the CDR3. V shed 1 base and J shed 6 bases, with 13 bases lying between them. Germline CDR1 is SGHRS and CDR2 is YFSETQ.

V gene TRBV4-3 combines with J gene TRBJ2-3; D is unclear. V dropped 0 bases and J dropped 0 bases, with 10 bases sitting between them. Germline-derived CDR1 and CDR2 are LGHNA and YSLEER. The CDR3 is 16 residues long. The CDR3 region is CASSQETMASTDTQYF. In DNA form, the CDR3 reads TGCGCCAGCAGCCAAGAGACAATGGCTAGCACAGATACGCAGTATTTT.

By frequency in the sample, this clone is medium-sized. The chain links TRBV28 to TRBJ1-2, with D tentatively TRBD1 (5 bases). There are 12 residues in the CDR3. V was trimmed by 6 bases and J by 8 bases, leaving 13 bases between them. Looked up from germline, CDR1 is MDHEN and CDR2 is SYDVKM. CDR3 region: CASRINQGGYTF. CDR3 nucleotide sequence: TGTGCCAGCAGAATAAACCAGGGCGGCTACACCTTC.

CDR3 protein: CASSEALGDAGANVLTF. Here the CDR3 DNA reads TGTGCCAGCAGTGAAGCGCTAGGGGATGCTGGGGCCAACGTCCTGACTTTC. V gene TRBV6-1 combines with J gene TRBJ2-6, with a weak D call TRBD1 (5 bases). Germline CDR1 and CDR2: MNHNS and SASEGT. V shed 0 bases and J shed 2 bases, with 11 bases lying between them. The CDR3 length is 17 residues.

The chain links TRBV5-6 to TRBJ1-1; D remains ambiguous. The CDR3 covers 11 residues. V was cut by 2 bases and J by 7 bases, with 6 bases left in between. Germline CDR1 is SGHDT and CDR2 is YYEEEE. For the CDR3, the DNA is TGTGCCAGCAGCTTTGACTTTGAAGCTTTCTTT. Translated: CASSFDFEAFF.

This chain uses TRBV7-2 with TRBJ2-1; 11 bases are a match to TRBD1. Germline-derived CDR1 and CDR2 are SGHTA and FQGNSA. Germline trimming cut 0 bases from V and 9 bases from J; bases unmatched to any gene: 4. CDR3 length: 15 residues. In DNA form, the CDR3 reads TGTGCCAGCAGCTTAGCGGGACAGGGGGGCAGTGAGCAGTTCTTC. Its protein product is CASSLAGQGGSEQFF.

This chain uses TRBV28 with TRBJ1-1, with D unresolved. This CDR3 comprises 12 residues. The germline CDR1 and CDR2 sequences are MDHEN and SYDVKM. V lost 5 bases and J 11 bases, leaving 15 bases between the germline ends. In nucleotides, the CDR3 is TGTGCCAGCAGTCCCTCCGGGAGGCGGGCTTTCTTT. This sequence encodes CASSPSGRRAFF.

The chain carries TRBV3-1 (or the pseudogene TRBV3-2) and TRBJ2-5, with D tentatively TRBD2 (6 bases). CDR1 is LGHDT and CDR2 is YNNKEL in the germline V gene (reference sequence). This CDR3 region has 15 residues. The V and J ends lost 1 base and 2 bases respectively, with 11 bases between them. CDR3 nucleotides: TGTGCCAGCAGCCAAGTTATCCGGGGGCAAGAGACCCAGTACTTC. It translates to CASSQVIRGQETQYF.

This clone was counted only a few times. V gene TRBV19 combines with J gene TRBJ1-3, with 7 bases identical to TRBD1. This CDR3 is 14 amino acids long. The germline CDR1 and CDR2 sequences are LNHDA and SQIVND (reference sequence). With 5 bases clipped from V and 5 bases from J, the junction kept 6 bases outside the gene matches. The CDR3 DNA sequence: TGTGCCAGTAGTTCCGGGGACAGCCGAAACACCATATATTTT. Translating gives CASSSGDSRNTIYF.

V and J are TRBV5-1 and TRBJ1-1, with D tentatively TRBD1 (5 bases). The CDR3 is made up of 14 amino acids. CDR1 SGHRS and CDR2 YFSETQ come from the germline V gene. Trimming took off 9 bases at V and 5 bases at J, with 20 bases between the two ends. The CDR3 loop reads CANTRDGRDTEAFF. CDR3 sequence (DNA): TGCGCCAACACCAGGGACGGGAGGGATACTGAAGCTTTCTTT.

CDR3: CASRGDRGRADTQYF. The CDR3 DNA sequence: TGTGCCAGCAGGGGGGACAGGGGGCGGGCAGATACGCAGTATTTT. The chain employs TRBV6-5 and TRBJ2-3, with 12 positions matching TRBD1. Looked up from germline, CDR1 is MNHEY and CDR2 is SVGAGI. The length of the CDR3 is 15 residues. Trimming removed 6 bases from V and 4 bases from J; junction bases left unmatched: 5.

This clone was counted many times. The chain links TRBV6-5 to TRBJ1-6; no clear D. Germline CDR1 reads MNHEY; CDR2 reads SVGAGI. The V end lost 0 bases, the J end lost 7 bases, and 13 bases lay between the germline ends. CDR3 length equals 16 residues. The CDR3 protein is CASSYSMEIRNSPLHF. The DNA for the CDR3 is TGTGCCAGCAGTTACTCGATGGAGATAAGGAATTCACCCCTCCACTTT.

This sequence joins TRBV4-2 and TRBJ1-2, with D possibly matching TRBD1 (5 bases). Trimming took 4 bases from V and 0 from J, leaving 18 bases between them. CDR1 is LGHNA, CDR2 YNFKEQ, per germline. The CDR3 is 17 amino acids. The CDR3 bases are TGTGCCAGCAGCCTCCAGGGTGCCGGGTTAGCTAACTATGGCTACACCTTC. This sequence encodes CASSLQGAGLANYGYTF.